The 20 T cell receptor beta chains reported below all come from one sample, sequenced in a study of vaccination effects on CD4 cells after COVID-19. CD4+ T cell isolation took place after about nine days of culture. Two-dose BNT162b2 or mRNA-1273 vaccination was given to participants. The data were produced by immunoSEQ multiplex PCR, yet TCRdb's version contains in-frame clones alone and is incomplete. This table has 40,000 to 45,000 clones, about 70% appearing once. The antigens of these receptors remain unknown. This specimen was CD4+ T cells from PBMCs cultured without peptide, taken after COVID-19 vaccination. These receptors were obtained from a human donor who received a COVID-19 vaccine.

The chain joins TRBV24-1 to TRBJ2-1; 13 positions agree with TRBD2. The V gene end was trimmed by 3 bases and the J gene end by 0 bases; junction bases not matched to a gene: 7. From germline, CDR1 is KGHDR and CDR2 SFDVKD. CDR3 size: 19 residues. The CDR3 protein is CATSDPGLAGSRSYNEQFF. The CDR3 DNA follows: TGTGCCACCAGTGATCCGGGACTAGCGGGGTCCCGCTCCTACAATGAGCAGTTCTTC.

This clone was observed a few times. CDR3 in amino acids: CASRTGGLAFDEQFF. CDR3 nucleotide sequence: TGTGCCAGTAGGACGGGGGGGCTAGCGTTCGATGAGCAGTTCTTC. The chain joins TRBV19 to TRBJ2-1; 8 nucleotides match TRBD2. V lost 6 bases, J lost 8 bases, and 12 bases stayed unmatched. This CDR3 spans 15 amino acids. Per the germline V gene, CDR1 is LNHDA and CDR2 is SQIVND (reference sequence).

The gene calls are TRBV3-1 (or the pseudogene TRBV3-2) and TRBJ1-6; possible D gene TRBD1, 5 bases. The germline V gene has CDR1 LGHDT and CDR2 YNNKEL (reference sequence). V was clipped by 4 bases and J by 12 bases, with 10 bases between them. The CDR3 is 12 amino acids. CDR3 protein: CASSRGREPLHF. In DNA form, the CDR3 reads TGTGCCAGCAGCCGGGGGAGGGAACCCCTCCACTTT.

The gene calls are TRBV6-1 and TRBJ2-7; 11 bases match TRBD1. The CDR3 runs 17 residues. V was clipped by 2 bases and J by 1 base; unmatched bases: 7. The V gene's germline CDR1 is MNHNS and CDR2 SASEGT. Written as DNA, the CDR3 is TGTGCCAGCAGTGAATATTCCGGGACAGGGGGATCCTACGAGCAGTACTTC. Translating it yields CASSEYSGTGGSYEQYF.

The V and J genes are TRBV5-5 and TRBJ1-2; D is uncertain. Germline CDR1 and CDR2: SGHKS and YYEKEE (reference sequence). V was shortened by 1 base and J by 6 bases, with 7 bases between the two germline ends. This CDR3 region has 12 residues. CDR3 bases: TGTGCCAGCAGCTTGATTAGTAATGGCTACACCTTC. It codes for CASSLISNGYTF. The entire variable domain, with the rest obtained from reference TRBV5-5 and TRBJ1-2, is as follows: DAGVTQSPTHLIKTRGQQVTLRCSPISGHKSVSWYQQVLGQGPQFIFQYYEKEERGRGNFPDRFSARQFPNYSSELNVNALLLGDSALYLCASSLISNGYTFGSGTRLTVV.

V and J are TRBV5-1 and TRBJ1-3, with 8 bases identical to TRBD1. V was pared by 3 bases and J by 0 bases, with 8 bases of the junction left unmatched. CDR1 is SGHRS, CDR2 YFSETQ, per germline. CDR3 size: 17 residues. The CDR3 DNA reads TGCGCCAGCAGCTGGGGGGACAGGTCGTACTCTGGAAACACCATATATTTT. As protein: CASSWGDRSYSGNTIYF.

The chain carries TRBV6-5 and TRBJ1-2; D is uncertain. Germline V gives CDR1 MNHEY, CDR2 SVGAGI. The ends were cut back, 6 bases at V and 0 bases at J, with 14 bases in the middle. The CDR3 extends over 15 amino acids. The CDR3: CASSRPGRSNYGYTF. The CDR3 DNA sequence: TGTGCCAGCAGCCGCCCGGGCAGATCTAACTATGGCTACACCTTC.

The chain carries TRBV6-1 and TRBJ1-2, with D hard to call. The CDR3 loop spans 11 amino acids. Deletions cut 0 bases from V and 7 bases from J, with 3 bases between. Germline CDR1 and CDR2: MNHNS and SASEGT. The CDR3 is CASSEAFGYTF. CDR3 coding DNA: TGTGCCAGCAGTGAAGCCTTTGGCTACACCTTC.

This chain links TRBV7-9 with TRBJ2-5, with D possibly matching TRBD2 (6 bases). CDR3 size: 15 residues. CDR1 and CDR2 (germline): SEHNR, FQNEAQ (reference sequence). With 5 bases removed from V and 5 bases from J, the gap between germline ends came to 18 bases. CDR3 sequence reads: CASSDAPGRKETQYF. The DNA of the CDR3 is TGTGCCAGCAGCGATGCCCCCGGGAGAAAGGAGACCCAGTACTTC. Supplemented by reference TRBV7-9 and TRBJ2-5, the full variable domain reads DTGVSQNPRHKITKRGQNVTFRCDPISEHNRLYWYRQTLGQGPEFLTYFQNEAQLEKSRLLSDRFSAERPKGSFSTLEIQRTEQGDSAMYLCASSDAPGRKETQYFGPGTRLLVL.

As regards this clone: One junction end does not reproduce the germline sequence, and a read error may be involved. The chain recombines TRBV7-8 with TRBJ2-1; D is perhaps TRBD1 or TRBD2 (5 bases each). The CDR3 extends over 16 amino acids. Germline V CDR1 and CDR2: SGHVS, FQNEAQ. The CDR3 loop is CASSVALGVLYNEQFF. The CDR3 DNA follows: TGTGCCAGCAGCGTAGCCCTGGGGGTCCTCTACAATGAGCAGTTCTTC.

A few counts support this clone. DNA for the CDR3: TGTGCCAGCAGCCGAGATCTTAACACTGAAGCTTTCTTT. Translating it yields CASSRDLNTEAFF. The rearrangement links TRBV7-9 to TRBJ1-1; D is uncertain. CDR3 length: 13 residues. V lost 5 bases, J lost 2 bases, and 9 bases lay in between. Germline assignment: CDR1 SEHNR and CDR2 FQNEAQ (reference sequence).

V and J are TRBV11-2 and TRBJ2-7; no clear D gene. CDR3 length equals 15 residues. Germline CDR1 and CDR2: SGHAT and FQNNGV. V was shortened by 1 base and J by 0 bases, with 10 bases between the two germline ends. For the CDR3, the DNA is TGTGCCAGCAGCTTAGTTACGGCGGTCTCCTACGAGCAGTACTTC. This encodes CASSLVTAVSYEQYF.

V gene TRBV9 combines with J gene TRBJ1-2; no clear D gene. Germline assignment: CDR1 SGDLS and CDR2 YYNGEE. Trimming removed 0 bases at V and 4 bases at J, with 16 bases between. The CDR3 totals 16 residues. CDR3 loop: CASSVALNVAAYGYTF. As DNA, the CDR3 is TGTGCCAGCAGCGTAGCTTTGAATGTGGCGGCCTATGGCTACACCTTC.

The rearrangement links TRBV6-4 to TRBJ1-1, with 8 nucleotides matching TRBD1. Germline CDR1 MRHNA, CDR2 SNTAGT. After removal of 4 bases from V and 4 bases from J, the junction contained 17 bases not matched to a gene. The CDR3 loop spans 18 amino acids. CDR3 in DNA: TGTGCCAGCAGTGGTAGACAGAGACAGGGGCGACATTTCACTGAAGCTTTCTTT. Translated, it gives CASSGRQRQGRHFTEAFF.

V is TRBV19 and J is TRBJ1-5; D is undetermined. Looked up from germline, CDR1 is LNHDA and CDR2 is SQIVND (reference sequence). The V end was cut by 0 bases, the J end by 8 bases, with 11 bases between. The CDR3 spans 14 residues. Here the CDR3 DNA reads TGTGCCAGTAGTATAGAAGGATTAGGAGAGCCCCAGCATTTT. It yields the protein CASSIEGLGEPQHF.

The rearrangement joins TRBV4-2 to TRBJ2-5; D may correspond to TRBD1 or TRBD2 (6 bases each). The CDR3 is 16 residues long. Germline assignment: CDR1 LGHNA and CDR2 YNFKEQ. The V end was cut by 0 bases, the J end by 5 bases, with 16 bases between. The CDR3 is CASSQDTGAVRETQYF. The CDR3 bases are TGTGCCAGCAGCCAAGATACGGGGGCTGTTCGGGAGACCCAGTACTTC.

This clone was picked up a small number of times. The rearrangement links TRBV19 to TRBJ2-5; weak D call: TRBD1 (5 bases). The CDR3 is 13 amino acids. Germline CDR1 LNHDA, CDR2 SQIVND (reference sequence). V was pared by 3 bases and J by 4 bases, with 9 bases between. This chain's CDR3 is CASSMGRAETQYF. The CDR3 nucleotides are TGTGCCAGTAGTATGGGCAGGGCAGAGACCCAGTACTTC.

This clone was seen only a few times. The chain links TRBV11-2 to TRBJ1-1, with unresolved D. Looked up from germline, CDR1 is SGHAT and CDR2 is FQNNGV. The length of the CDR3 is 14 residues. V was cut by 5 bases and J by 1 base, with 11 bases left in between. CDR3 loop: CASSQHGGNTEAFF. The CDR3 region has the DNA TGTGCCAGCAGCCAACATGGAGGGAACACTGAAGCTTTCTTT.

The rearrangement joins TRBV7-6 to TRBJ2-5; 10 nucleotides agree with TRBD2. Germline assignment: CDR1 SGHVS and CDR2 FNYEAQ. This CDR3 comprises 15 residues. Unmatched junction bases numbered 11, after V lost 4 bases and J lost 9 bases. CDR3 DNA sequence: TGTGCCAGCAGCTCCCTAGCGGGGGTGGGTCTCGCCCAGTACTTC. Its protein is CASSSLAGVGLAQYF.

The chain combines TRBV20-1 with TRBJ2-3; 8 positions agree with TRBD1. This CDR3 comprises 16 residues. Germline lookup yields CDR1 DFQATT and CDR2 SNEGSKA (reference sequence). V shed 3 bases and J 0 bases; nucleotides not matched to a gene: 8. Here the CDR3 DNA reads TGCAGTGCTAGTTTTGACAGGGGATCGAGCACAGATACGCAGTATTTT. Translating gives CSASFDRGSSTDTQYF.